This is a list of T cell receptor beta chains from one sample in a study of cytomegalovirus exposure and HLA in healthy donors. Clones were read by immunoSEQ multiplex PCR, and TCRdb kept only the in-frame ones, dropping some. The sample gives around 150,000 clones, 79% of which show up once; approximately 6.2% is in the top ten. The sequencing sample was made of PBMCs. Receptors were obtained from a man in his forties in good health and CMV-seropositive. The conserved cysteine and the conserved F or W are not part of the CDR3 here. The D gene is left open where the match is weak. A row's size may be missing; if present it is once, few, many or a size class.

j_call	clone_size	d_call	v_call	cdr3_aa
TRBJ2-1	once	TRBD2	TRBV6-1	ASSEIRASGRGEQF
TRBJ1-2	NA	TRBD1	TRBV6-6	ASSRDRGRNVFGYT
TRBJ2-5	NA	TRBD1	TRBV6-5	ASRRLGDRGETQY
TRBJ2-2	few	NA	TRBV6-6	ASSYDRSSTGELF
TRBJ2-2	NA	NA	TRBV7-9	ASSLFTGELF
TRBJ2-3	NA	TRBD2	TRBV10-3	AISDVTSGSFSTDTQY
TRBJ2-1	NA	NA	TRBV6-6	ASSYSSGRGDEQF
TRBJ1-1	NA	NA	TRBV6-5	ASSWVGQTEAF
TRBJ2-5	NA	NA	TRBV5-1	ASSSLGVQETQY
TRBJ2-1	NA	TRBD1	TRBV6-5	ASRQGAHGQSEQF
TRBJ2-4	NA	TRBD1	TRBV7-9	ASSPGQGTQNIQY
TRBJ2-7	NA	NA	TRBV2	ASSGREVPYEQY
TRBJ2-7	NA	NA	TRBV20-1	SEVVLDEQY
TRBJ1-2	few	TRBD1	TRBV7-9	ASSLRDRGYGYT
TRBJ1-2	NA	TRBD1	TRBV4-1	ASSPRVSAGQGNYGYT
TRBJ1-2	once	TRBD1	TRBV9	ASSVATGGEGYYGYT
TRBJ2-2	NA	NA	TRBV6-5	ASNLRDSNTGELF
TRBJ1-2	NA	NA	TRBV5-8	ASSLFQRGYT
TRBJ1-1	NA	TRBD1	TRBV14	ASSTRGVKNTEAF
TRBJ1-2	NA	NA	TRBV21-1	ASSKGPTERDYGYT
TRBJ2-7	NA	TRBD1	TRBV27	ASSFRWAGGYEQY
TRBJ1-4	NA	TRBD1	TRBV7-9	ASSRGQGWDEKLF
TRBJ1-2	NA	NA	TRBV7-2	ASSSTFRRDIGGYT
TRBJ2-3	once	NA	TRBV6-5	ASNPAEADTQY
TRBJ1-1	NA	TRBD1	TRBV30	AWSRQGLTEAF
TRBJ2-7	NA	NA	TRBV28	ASRESPGGLREQY
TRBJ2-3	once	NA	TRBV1	TSRGKGTSGSTDTQY
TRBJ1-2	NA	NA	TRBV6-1	ASSDDPDMIPYGYT
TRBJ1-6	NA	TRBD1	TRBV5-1	ASRPGQGESPLH
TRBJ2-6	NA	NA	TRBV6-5	ASSQTESGANVLT
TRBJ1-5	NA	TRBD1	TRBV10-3	ATGQGQNIGNQPQH
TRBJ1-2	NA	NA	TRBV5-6	ASSSVTEPQNYGYT
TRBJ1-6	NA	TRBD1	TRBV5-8	ASSMDRHSYNSPLH
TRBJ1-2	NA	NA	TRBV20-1	SGEIADGYT
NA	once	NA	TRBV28	ASSSPTGTYEQY
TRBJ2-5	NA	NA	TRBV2	ASSGEFQETQY
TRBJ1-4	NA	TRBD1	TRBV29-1	SVDRQGEGNEKLF
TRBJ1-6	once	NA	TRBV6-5	ASSRQEVSPLH
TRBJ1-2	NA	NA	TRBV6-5	ASSYSGHGQGGYT
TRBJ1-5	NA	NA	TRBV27	ASTWVRGGPQH
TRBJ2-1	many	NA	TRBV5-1	ASSLSSSYNEQF
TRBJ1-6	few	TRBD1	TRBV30	AWGEDRGSPLH
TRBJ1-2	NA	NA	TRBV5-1	ASTSTPQDRLTYGYT
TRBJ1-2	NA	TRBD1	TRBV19	ASSIDRANYGYT
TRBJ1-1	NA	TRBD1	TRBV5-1	ASSLPGQMNTEAF
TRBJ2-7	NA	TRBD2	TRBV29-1	SVGGEGGDEQY
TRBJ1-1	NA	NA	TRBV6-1	ASSEGPLRGERKAF
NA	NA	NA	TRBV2	ASRGGAGDTNYEQY
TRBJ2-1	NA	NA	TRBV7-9	ASSLSANEQF
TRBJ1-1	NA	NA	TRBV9	ASSAQITTEAF
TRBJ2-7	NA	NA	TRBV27	ASSSLTVPYEQY